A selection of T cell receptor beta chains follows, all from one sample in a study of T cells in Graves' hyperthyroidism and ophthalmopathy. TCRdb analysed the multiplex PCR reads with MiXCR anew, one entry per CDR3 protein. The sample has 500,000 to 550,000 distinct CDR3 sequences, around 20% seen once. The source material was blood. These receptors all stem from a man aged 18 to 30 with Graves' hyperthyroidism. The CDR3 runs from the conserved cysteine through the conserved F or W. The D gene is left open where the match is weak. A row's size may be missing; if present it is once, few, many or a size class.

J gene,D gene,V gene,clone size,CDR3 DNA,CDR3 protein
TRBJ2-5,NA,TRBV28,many,TGTGCCAGCAGCCCCCTGGCGAGGGATGGGGAGACCCAGTACTTC,CASSPLARDGETQYF
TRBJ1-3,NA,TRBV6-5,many,TGTGCCAGCAGTTCGGATAACACCATATATTTT,CASSSDNTIYF
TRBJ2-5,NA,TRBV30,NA,TGTGCCTGGAGTGTAGAAGTGGAGACCCAGTACTTC,CAWSVEVETQYF
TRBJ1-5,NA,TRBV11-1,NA,TGTGCCAGCAGCTTAGACAAACCCAGTGGCAATCAGCCCCAGCATTTT,CASSLDKPSGNQPQHF
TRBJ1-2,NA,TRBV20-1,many,TGCAGTGCTAGGGGCCGGAGCATCCCGATGGGCGGCTACACCTTC,CSARGRSIPMGGYTF
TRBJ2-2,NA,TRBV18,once,TGTGCCAGCTCACCAACTCCTACCGGGACAGCGAACACCGGGGGGCTGTTTTTT,CASSPTPTGTANTGGLFF
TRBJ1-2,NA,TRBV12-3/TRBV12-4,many,TGTGCCAGCAGTAGGACAGTACAGGTTCTCGGCTACACCTTC,CASSRTVQVLGYTF
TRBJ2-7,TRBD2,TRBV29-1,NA,TGCAGCGTTGAAGTCCGCGGGAGCTCCTACGAGCAGTACTTC,CSVEVRGSSYEQYF
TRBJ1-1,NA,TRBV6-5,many,TGTGCCAGCAGTTACTCCCTTAACACTGAAGCTTTCTTT,CASSYSLNTEAFF
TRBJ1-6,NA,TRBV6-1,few,TGTGCCAGCAGTGAGGCCCCTTGGTCACCCCTCCACTTT,CASSEAPWSPLHF
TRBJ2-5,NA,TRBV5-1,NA,TGCGCCAGCAGCTTGGCCGGGGTAAAAGAGACCCAGTACTTC,CASSLAGVKETQYF
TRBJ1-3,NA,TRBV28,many,TGTGCCAGCAGTACACAGGGTTCTGGAAACACCATATATTTT,CASSTQGSGNTIYF
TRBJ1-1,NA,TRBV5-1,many,TGCGCCAGCAGCTTAGGGCTTGGCGCTGAAGCTTTCTTT,CASSLGLGAEAFF
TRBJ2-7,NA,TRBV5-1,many,TGCGCCAGCAGTTCCCCTCCGACCTACGAGCAGTACTTC,CASSSPPTYEQYF
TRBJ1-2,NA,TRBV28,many,TGTGCCAGCAGCCAGGTCTATGGCTACACCTTC,CASSQVYGYTF
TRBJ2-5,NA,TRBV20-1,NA,TGCAGTGCTAGCTCAGGGGCTGAGGAGACCCAGTACTTC,CSASSGAEETQYF
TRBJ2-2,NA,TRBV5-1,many,TGCGCCAGCAGTCGTAGCGGGGAGCTGTTTTTT,CASSRSGELFF
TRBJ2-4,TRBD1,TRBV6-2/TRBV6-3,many,TGTGCCAGCAGTTACCTATTTGGACAGGGTCCTCTCGCGGGAAACATTCAGTACTTC,CASSYLFGQGPLAGNIQYF
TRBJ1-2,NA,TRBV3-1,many,TGTGCCAGCAGCCAAAAGAACTATGGCTACACCTTC,CASSQKNYGYTF
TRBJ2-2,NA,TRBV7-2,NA,TGTGCCAGCAGCCTGGGGGGCTGGGGGGAGCTGTTTTTT,CASSLGGWGELFF
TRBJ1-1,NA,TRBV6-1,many,TGTGCCAGCAGGGGGCTACAGGGCCTCTTGGGGAACACTGAAGCTTTCTTT,CASRGLQGLLGNTEAFF
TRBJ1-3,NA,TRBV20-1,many,TGCAGTGCTAGGGCAGGGTCCTCTGGAAACACCATATATTTT,CSARAGSSGNTIYF
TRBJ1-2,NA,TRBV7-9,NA,TGTGCCAGCAGCTCCCTGCTAGGAGGGACCGGCTACACCTTC,CASSSLLGGTGYTF
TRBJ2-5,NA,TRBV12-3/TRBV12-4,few,TGTGCCAGCAGTTTAGCGCGGTTAGCTCGGGAGACCCAGTACTTC,CASSLARLARETQYF
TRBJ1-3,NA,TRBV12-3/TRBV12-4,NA,TGTGCCAGCAGTCAATACCGTGACAGCGACTCTGGAAACACCATATATTTT,CASSQYRDSDSGNTIYF
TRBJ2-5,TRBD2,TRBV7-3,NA,TGTGCCAGCAGCTCTGGACTAGAGGAAGAGACCCAGTACTTC,CASSSGLEEETQYF
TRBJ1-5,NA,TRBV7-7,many,TGTGCTAGCAGGTTGGGGGGGAATCATAGCAATCAGCCCCAGCATTTT,CASRLGGNHSNQPQHF
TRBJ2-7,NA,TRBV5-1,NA,TGCGCCAGCAGCTTGAGCGGTCTCGCCTACGAGCAGTACTTC,CASSLSGLAYEQYF
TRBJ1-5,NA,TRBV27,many,TGTGCCTACTTCTTAGGGGAAGGACCCCAGCATTTT,CAYFLGEGPQHF
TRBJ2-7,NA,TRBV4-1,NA,TGCGCCAGCAGCCCTGGACAGATCTCCGACGAGCAGTACTTC,CASSPGQISDEQYF
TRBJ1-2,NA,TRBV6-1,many,TGTGCCAGCCGTGCGATGGGAGGCTACACCTTC,CASRAMGGYTF
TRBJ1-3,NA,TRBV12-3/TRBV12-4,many,TGTGCCAGCAGTTTATGGGGATCTGGAAACACCATATATTTT,CASSLWGSGNTIYF
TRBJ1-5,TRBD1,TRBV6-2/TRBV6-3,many,TGTGCCAGCACCCCTAATGACAGGGGTAGCAATCAGCCCCAGCATTTT,CASTPNDRGSNQPQHF
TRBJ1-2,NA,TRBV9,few,TGTGCCAGCAGCGTCGCCCCAGGGGATGGCTACACCTTC,CASSVAPGDGYTF
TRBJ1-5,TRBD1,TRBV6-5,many,TGTGCCAGTGAAGGGACAGGGGATAATCAGCCCCAGCATTTT,CASEGTGDNQPQHF
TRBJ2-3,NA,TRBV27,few,TGTGCCAGCAGTTCGGAGGCGGGGTTCCCAACGGTTCGCACAGATACGCAGTATTTT,CASSSEAGFPTVRTDTQYF
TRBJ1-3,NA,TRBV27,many,TGTGCCAGCAGTTCCGGGGGGTCTGGAAACACCATATATTTT,CASSSGGSGNTIYF
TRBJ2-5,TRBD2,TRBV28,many,TGTGCCAGCAGCAGGATAGCGGGGGGGGCCGGAAAGACCCAGTACTTC,CASSRIAGGAGKTQYF
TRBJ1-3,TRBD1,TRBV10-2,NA,TGCGCCAGCAGCCTCGGGACAGTCGGAAACGCCATATATTTT,CASSLGTVGNAIYF
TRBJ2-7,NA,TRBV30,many,TGTGCCTGGAGTGACGGGGAGCAGTACTTC,CAWSDGEQYF
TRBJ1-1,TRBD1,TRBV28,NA,TGTGCTAGCAGTTTATTAAGAGGGGGCGCGGCCATGAACACTGAAGCTTGCTTT,CASSLLRGGAAMNTEACF
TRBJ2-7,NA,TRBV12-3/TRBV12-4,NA,TGTGCCAGCAGCCCACTTCTAGGGTCTAACTCCTACGAGCAGTACTTC,CASSPLLGSNSYEQYF
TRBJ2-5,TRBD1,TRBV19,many,TGTGCCAGTACCAACGGACAGGGGAGACAAGAGACCCAGTACTTC,CASTNGQGRQETQYF